The 16 T cell receptor beta chains given below trace back to one sample, sequenced in a study of blood T cell repertoires in COVID-19. Using immunoSEQ multiplex PCR, the repertoire was profiled, and TCRdb retains in-frame clones only, with some absent. The table lists under 200,000 clones, roughly 84% of them singletons. What was sequenced was peripheral blood. The receptors shown here come from a man in his fifties with active or convalescent COVID-19.

This clone has just one count. The chain carries TRBV3-1 (or the pseudogene TRBV3-2) and TRBJ2-3; tentative D call: TRBD2 (5 bases). The CDR3 runs 12 residues. V was clipped by 4 bases and J by 10 bases, with 12 bases between them. Germline-derived CDR1 and CDR2 are LGHDT and YNNKEL (reference sequence). CDR3 in DNA: TGTGCCAGCAGCCGAACAGCGGAAGCGCAGTATTTT. Translated: CASSRTAEAQYF.

This chain links TRBV24-1 with TRBJ1-5, with TRBD1 matching over 7 bases. This CDR3 has 17 residues. The trim removed 3 bases at V and 4 bases at J, leaving 11 bases unmatched. Germline V gene sequence: CDR1 KGHDR, CDR2 SFDVKD. The CDR3 here is CATSDPGQAPLNQPQHF. CDR3 in DNA: TGTGCCACCAGTGATCCCGGACAGGCCCCATTAAATCAGCCCCAGCATTTT.

The chain employs TRBV4-3 and TRBJ2-2; weak D call: TRBD1 (6 bases). V lost 0 bases and J 1 base, leaving 9 bases between the germline ends. The germline V gene has CDR1 LGHNA and CDR2 YSLEER. This CDR3 region has 16 residues. The DNA of the CDR3 is TGCGCCAGCAGCCAAGAGGGGGCGATGAACACCGGGGAGCTGTTTTTT. Its protein product is CASSQEGAMNTGELFF.

This chain uses TRBV6-5 with TRBJ1-2; TRBD1 matches 7 bases. The V gene end was trimmed by 7 bases and the J gene end by 4 bases; junction bases not matched to a gene: 9. The CDR3 runs 14 residues. Germline V gives CDR1 MNHEY, CDR2 SVGAGI. CDR3 nucleotides: TGTGCCAGCAAAAGACAGGGATCCCTCTATGGCTACACCTTC. The encoded protein is CASKRQGSLYGYTF.

The rearrangement joins TRBV7-8 to TRBJ1-5; 7 positions agree with TRBD1. There are 15 residues in the CDR3. Germline V gene sequence: CDR1 SGHVS, CDR2 FQNEAQ. The V segment lost 1 base and the J segment 3 bases; nucleotides outside the gene matches: 3. CDR3 sequence (DNA): TGTGCCAGCAGCTTAGGACAGGGTAACAATCAGCCCCAGCATTTT. Its translation: CASSLGQGNNQPQHF.

V gene TRBV7-2 combines with J gene TRBJ2-1; 11 bases are a match to TRBD2. Germline trimming cut 8 bases from V and 6 bases from J; bases unmatched to any gene: 6. The CDR3 sequence is 14 residues long. Germline V gene sequence: CDR1 SGHTA, CDR2 FQGNSA. The CDR3 is CASGFLAGGNEQFF. The CDR3, as DNA: TGTGCCAGCGGGTTCCTAGCGGGGGGCAATGAGCAGTTCTTC.

The chain uses TRBV2 and TRBJ1-5; D not certain. The CDR3 spans 13 residues. V gave up 1 base and J gave up 6 bases, with 7 bases separating them. Germline V lookup: CDR1 SNHLY, CDR2 FYNNEI. The CDR3, as DNA: TGTGCCAGCAGTGAAGTAAGGAGTCAGCCCCAGCATTTT. Its protein product is CASSEVRSQPQHF.

The chain recombines TRBV7-6 with TRBJ1-6, with 10 bases that match TRBD1. The V segment lost 5 bases and the J segment 8 bases; nucleotides outside the gene matches: 9. The CDR3 sequence is 16 residues long. CDR1 SGHVS and CDR2 FNYEAQ come from the germline V gene. CDR3 sequence (DNA): TGTGCCAGCAGCCCCAGACAGGGGGCTAGTTATTCACCCCTCCACTTT. Translating gives CASSPRQGASYSPLHF.

The CDR3 is CASSLDSSQETQYF. CDR3 in DNA: TGCGCCAGCAGCCTTGACAGTTCCCAAGAGACCCAGTACTTC. The chain is built from TRBV5-1 and TRBJ2-5; a possible D gene is TRBD1 (5 bases). The germline CDR1 and CDR2 sequences are SGHRS and YFSETQ. The CDR3 consists of 14 residues. V lost 4 bases, J lost 1 base, and 11 bases lay in between.

J is TRBJ1-1 and V is TRBV5-1; D possibly corresponds to TRBD1 (5 bases). This CDR3 has 14 amino acids. CDR1 and CDR2 (germline): SGHRS, YFSETQ. Deletions cut 0 bases from V and 7 bases from J, with 13 bases between. CDR3 nucleotides: TGCGCCAGCAGCTTGGCGAGTCCCAGGGATGAAGCTTTCTTT. This codes for CASSLASPRDEAFF.

The chain combines TRBV5-6 with TRBJ2-7; 11 bases align to TRBD1. The CDR3 contains 15 residues. Germline trimming cut 2 bases from V and 4 bases from J; bases unmatched to any gene: 5. From germline, CDR1 is SGHDT and CDR2 YYEEEE. The CDR3 sequence: CASSFGGTGGYEQYF. Written as DNA, the CDR3 is TGTGCCAGCAGCTTTGGAGGGACAGGGGGGTACGAGCAGTACTTC.

This clone was observed a single time. The rearrangement joins TRBV19 to TRBJ1-5; D perhaps matches TRBD1 (6 bases). CDR1 LNHDA and CDR2 SQIVND come from the germline V gene (reference sequence). CDR3 length: 16 residues. Deletions cut 4 bases from V and 0 bases from J, with 13 bases between. CDR3 sequence: CASSKDRVYSNQPQHF. The CDR3 DNA reads TGTGCCAGTAGTAAGGACAGAGTTTATAGCAATCAGCCCCAGCATTTT.

This chain connects TRBV27 to TRBJ2-5; TRBD2 might be the D (5 bases). The germline CDR1 and CDR2 sequences are MNHEY and SMNVEV (reference sequence). This CDR3 is built from 17 residues. V was trimmed by 0 bases and J by 2 bases, leaving 16 bases between them. CDR3 loop: CASSLSLAARVQETQYF. CDR3 nucleotides: TGTGCCAGCAGTTTATCGCTAGCCGCGAGGGTACAAGAGACCCAGTACTTC.

This clone occurred a few times. CDR3 nucleotides: TGTGCCACCAGTGATGCCACAGGGATTACCGGGGAGCTGTTTTTT. It encodes CATSDATGITGELFF. The chain carries TRBV24-1 and TRBJ2-2; perhaps TRBD1 as D (6 bases). The CDR3 length is 15 residues. CDR1 KGHDR and CDR2 SFDVKD come from the germline V gene. V gave up 3 bases and J gave up 5 bases, with 12 bases separating them.

The chain carries TRBV19 and TRBJ2-1, with TRBD2 identical over 12 bases. The J segment lost 0 bases and the V segment lost 5 bases, leaving 11 bases of the junction unmatched. Looked up from germline, CDR1 is LNHDA and CDR2 is SQIVND (reference sequence). This CDR3 region has 19 residues. CDR3 protein: CASSARLAGASSSYNEQFF. The CDR3 DNA is TGTGCCAGTAGTGCCCGACTAGCGGGAGCCTCGAGCTCCTACAATGAGCAGTTCTTC.

This chain uses TRBV11-2 with TRBJ2-3; 9 nucleotides match TRBD2. V lost 0 bases, J lost 4 bases, and 8 bases stayed unmatched. Germline V gene sequence: CDR1 SGHAT, CDR2 FQNNGV. The CDR3 is 17 residues long. The CDR3 loop reads CASSLEGSSGMSDTQYF. CDR3 bases: TGTGCCAGCAGCTTAGAAGGGTCTAGCGGGATGTCAGATACGCAGTATTTT. The variable domain in full, with the rest retrieved from reference TRBV11-2 and TRBJ2-3, is EAGVAQSPRYKIIEKRQSVAFWCNPISGHATLYWYQQILGQGPKLLIQFQNNGVVDDSQLPKDRFSAERLKGVDSTLKIQPAKLEDSAVYLCASSLEGSSGMSDTQYFGPGTRLTVL.